The sequence of this T cell receptor beta chain was determined in a study of blood T cell repertoires in COVID-19. About the research overall: There were acute and convalescent COVID-19 samples, and they came from the United States, Italy and Spain.

The assay was immunoSEQ multiplex PCR, and TCRdb's table has in-frame clones only and misses some. The sample consists of roughly 250,000 clones, around 89% of them appearing once. The CDR3 covers 16 residues. Looked up from germline, CDR1 is SGDLS and CDR2 is YYNGEE. V dropped 4 bases and J dropped 6; count of bases not matched to a gene: 10. Participants came from some 26 US areas, aged roughly 18 to 89 years. In assigning cohorts, the study relied on participant-reported clinical history. The recovered donors of Cohort 3 showed two negative PCRs, clearance, or symptom resolution. This clonotype was obtained from a woman between 18 and 29 years old who had recovered from COVID-19. This rearrangement joins TRBV9 to TRBJ2-1; 10 bases align to TRBD2. Sequencing used PBMCs or T cells enriched from blood (not recorded which). The CDR3 region has the DNA TGTGCCAGCAGCTCCTGGACTAGCGGTTCCCTCAATGAGCAGTTCTTC. Protein sequence: CASSSWTSGSLNEQFF.